This T cell receptor (beta chain) appears in the sequencing data of a study of tumor and adjacent non-tumor tissue in lung cancer. The library came from three nested PCR rounds adapted from ARM-PCR protocols. In TCRdb, the multiplex PCR reads were re-called with MiXCR into one record per CDR3 protein. The sample has some 120,000 distinct CDR3 sequences, roughly 67% seen once. RNA was extracted from bulk tissue without any cell sorting. The CDR3 spans 15 residues. The germline V gene has CDR1 SGHDT and CDR2 YYEEEE. Trimming cost V 1 base and J 2 bases, with 12 bases left between them. Material for sequencing was lung tumor tissue. The rearrangement uses TRBV5-6 and TRBJ2-5; D is tentatively TRBD1 or TRBD2 (5 bases each). This clonotype was obtained from a man aged 25-40 years with non-small cell lung cancer. The CDR3, as DNA: TGTGCCAGCAGCTTGTGGGTCGGGGCACAAGAGACCCAGTACTTC. It yields the protein CASSLWVGAQETQYF. The full variable domain, its missing parts supplied by reference TRBV5-6 and TRBJ2-5, is DAGVTQSPTHLIKTRGQQVTLRCSPKSGHDTVSWYQQALGQGPQFIFQYYEEEERQRGNFPDRFSGHQFPNYSSELNVNALLLGDSALYLCASSLWVGAQETQYFGPGTRLLVL.